What follows describes a single TCR beta chain. The record originates from a study of T cells in Graves' hyperthyroidism and ophthalmopathy. The CDR3 contains 16 residues. Germline V gene lookup returns CDR1 MNHEY and CDR2 SVGEGT. Losses at the gene ends were 7 bases for V and 0 bases for J; bases not matched to a gene: 8. RNA transcripts provided the source from which TCR beta CDR3 regions were amplified. HTBI primers were used for first-round RT-PCR of the TCR CDR3. Each CDR3 protein is one row after TCRdb ran MiXCR on the multiplex PCR reads. The repertoire holds around 190,000 distinct CDR3 sequences, with about a sixth as singletons.

Sequenced: blood. V usage is TRBV6-2 or TRBV6-3 and J usage is TRBJ2-1; 8 bases are shared with TRBD1. This clonotype originated in a woman aged 50 to 60 with Graves' hyperthyroidism. CDR3: CASTRTGTGSYNEQFF. The CDR3 DNA sequence: TGTGCCAGCACCAGAACCGGGACAGGCTCCTACAATGAGCAGTTCTTC.